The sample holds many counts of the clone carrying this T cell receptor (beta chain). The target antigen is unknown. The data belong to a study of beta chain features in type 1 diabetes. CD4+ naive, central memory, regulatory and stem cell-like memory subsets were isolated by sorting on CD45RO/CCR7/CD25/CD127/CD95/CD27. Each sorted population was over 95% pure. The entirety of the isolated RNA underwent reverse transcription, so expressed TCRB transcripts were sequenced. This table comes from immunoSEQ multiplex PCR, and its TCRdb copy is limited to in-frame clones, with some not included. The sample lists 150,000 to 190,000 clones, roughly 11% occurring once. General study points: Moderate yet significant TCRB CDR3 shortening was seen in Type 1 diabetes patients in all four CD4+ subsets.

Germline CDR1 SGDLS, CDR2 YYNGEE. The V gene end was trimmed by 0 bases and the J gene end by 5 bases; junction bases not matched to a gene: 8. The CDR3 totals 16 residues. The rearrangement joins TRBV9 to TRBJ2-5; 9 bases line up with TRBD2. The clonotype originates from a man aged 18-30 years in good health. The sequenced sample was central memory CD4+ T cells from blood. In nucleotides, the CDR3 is TGTGCCAGCAGCGTAGGGGTTAGCGGGGGCGGGGAGACCCAGTACTTC. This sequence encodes CASSVGVSGGGETQYF.